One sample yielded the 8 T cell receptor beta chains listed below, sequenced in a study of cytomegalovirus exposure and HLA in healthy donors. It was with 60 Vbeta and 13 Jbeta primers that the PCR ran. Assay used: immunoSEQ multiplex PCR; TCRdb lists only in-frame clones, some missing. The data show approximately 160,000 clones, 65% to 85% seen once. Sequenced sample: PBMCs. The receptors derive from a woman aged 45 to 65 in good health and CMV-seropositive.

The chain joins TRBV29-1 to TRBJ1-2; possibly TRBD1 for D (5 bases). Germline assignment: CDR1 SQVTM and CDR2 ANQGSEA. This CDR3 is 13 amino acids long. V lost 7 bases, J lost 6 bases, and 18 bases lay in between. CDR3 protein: CSARPGGADGYTF. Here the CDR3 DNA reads TGCAGCGCCCGCCCCGGAGGGGCCGATGGCTACACCTTC.

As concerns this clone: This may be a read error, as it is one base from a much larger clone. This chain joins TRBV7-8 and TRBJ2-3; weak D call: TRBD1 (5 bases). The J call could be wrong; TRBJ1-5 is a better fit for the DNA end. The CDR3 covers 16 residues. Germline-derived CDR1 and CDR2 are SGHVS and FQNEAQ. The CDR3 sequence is CASSLGGSGTADTQHF. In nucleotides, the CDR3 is TGTGCCAGCAGCTTAGGAGGGAGTGGGACTGCAGATACGCAGCATTTT.

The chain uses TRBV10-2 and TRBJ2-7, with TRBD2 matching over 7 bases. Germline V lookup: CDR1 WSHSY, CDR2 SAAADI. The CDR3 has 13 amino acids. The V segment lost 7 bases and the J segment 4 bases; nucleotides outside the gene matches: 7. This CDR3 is CASKPAGKYEQYF. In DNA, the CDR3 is TGCGCCAGCAAACCAGCGGGGAAGTACGAGCAGTACTTC.

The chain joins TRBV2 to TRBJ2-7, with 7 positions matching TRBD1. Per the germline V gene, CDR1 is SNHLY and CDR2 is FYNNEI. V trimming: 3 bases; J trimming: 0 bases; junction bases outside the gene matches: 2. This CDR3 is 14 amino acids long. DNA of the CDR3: TGTGCCAGCAGTGACGACAGGGACTCCTACGAGCAGTACTTC. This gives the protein CASSDDRDSYEQYF.

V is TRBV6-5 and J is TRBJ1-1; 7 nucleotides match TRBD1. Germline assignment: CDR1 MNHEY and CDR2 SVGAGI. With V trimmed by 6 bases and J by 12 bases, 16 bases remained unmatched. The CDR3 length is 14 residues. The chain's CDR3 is CASRKLTGQGLTFF. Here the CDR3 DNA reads TGTGCCAGCAGAAAACTGACAGGGCAAGGATTGACTTTCTTT.

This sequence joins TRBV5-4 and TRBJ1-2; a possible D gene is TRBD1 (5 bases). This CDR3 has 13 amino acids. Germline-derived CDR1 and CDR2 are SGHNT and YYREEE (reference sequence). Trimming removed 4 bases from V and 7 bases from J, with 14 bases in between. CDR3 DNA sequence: TGTGCCAGCAGCCGACCCCCGCAGGGTGGCTACACCTTC. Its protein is CASSRPPQGGYTF.

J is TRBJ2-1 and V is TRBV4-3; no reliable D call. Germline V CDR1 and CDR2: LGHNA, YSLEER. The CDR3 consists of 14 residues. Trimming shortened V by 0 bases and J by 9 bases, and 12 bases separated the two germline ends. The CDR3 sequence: CASSQDGSPREQFF. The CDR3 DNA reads TGCGCCAGCAGCCAAGATGGCTCCCCTCGTGAGCAGTTCTTC.

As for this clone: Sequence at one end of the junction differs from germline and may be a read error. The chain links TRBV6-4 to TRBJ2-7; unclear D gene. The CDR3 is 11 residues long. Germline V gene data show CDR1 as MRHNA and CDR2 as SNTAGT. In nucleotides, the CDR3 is TGTGCCAGCAGTCACTCCTACGAGCAGTACTTC. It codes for CASSHSYEQYF.